A few counts support the clone carrying this TCR beta chain. Its antigen is not known. The same CDR3 is also encoded by other DNA sequences in this sample. Reverse transcription of all isolated RNA meant that expressed TCRB transcripts were sequenced. Clones were read by immunoSEQ multiplex PCR, and TCRdb kept only the in-frame ones, dropping some. The table lists hundreds of thousands of clones, around 15% of them singletons. The CDR3 contains 12 residues. Trimming pared 6 bases from V and 1 base from J, leaving 4 bases between. Looked up from germline, CDR1 is MGHDK and CDR2 is SYGVNS. The data stem from a study of beta chain features in type 1 diabetes. Broader study findings: Patients' naive, central memory and Treg TCRB repertoires seemed closer to one another than those of healthy donors.

The chain joins TRBV25-1 to TRBJ1-5, with D hard to call. The receptor was derived from a young man in good health. Sequences were obtained from naive CD4+ T cells from blood. CDR3 sequence: CASRGSNQPQHF. CDR3 bases: TGTGCCAGCAGAGGCAGCAATCAGCCCCAGCATTTT.